This T cell receptor beta chain originates from a study of neurological immune-mediated disorders. General study results and limits: HTLV-1-associated myelopathy had the most TCR clonal expansion, while multiple sclerosis had the least, a level that fell below healthy controls. No expanded-clone CDR3 amino acid sequence recurred across subjects, suggesting private TCR-beta repertoires.

V was pared by 6 bases and J by 6 bases, with 16 bases of the junction left unmatched. The CDR3 consists of 16 residues. CDR1 is KGHSH, CDR2 LQKENI, per germline. This clonotype was detected many times. Its antigen is unknown. The time point here: longitudinal time-point 3. Unsorted libraries used 2 million PBMCs kept at -80 degrees C. The authors produced cDNA by 5'RACE using 10-nucleotide random UMIs. TCRdb ran MiXCR on the 5' RACE reads and lists one entry per CDR3 protein. Of around 97,000 distinct CDR3 sequences in the sample, 11% were seen once. The specimen was PBMCs. This rearrangement joins TRBV18 to TRBJ1-2; 7 positions agree with TRBD1. The TCR comes from a female donor with HTLV-1-associated myelopathy (HAM/TSP). The CDR3 DNA sequence: TGTGCCAGCTCCCGACAGGGTGAATCTACTCTGGATGGCTACACCTTC. Translating gives CASSRQGESTLDGYTF. The full variable domain, rest sourced from reference TRBV18 and TRBJ1-2, is NAGVMQNPRHLVRRRGQEARLRCSPMKGHSHVYWYRQLPEEGLKFMVYLQKENIIDESGMPKERFSAEFPKEGPSILRIQQVVRGDSAAYFCASSRQGESTLDGYTFGSGTRLTVV.